This T cell receptor (beta chain) was captured in a study of T-cell reconstitution after alpha-beta-depleted transplantation in children. Study observations and caveats: About two months after transplant, alpha-beta T cells reportedly came from several hundred expanded graft clones. From newly produced T cells came most of the T-cell counts and diversity one year after transplant. In some patients, recipient T cells and intrathymic progenitors surviving conditioning explained high day-60 diversity.

This clonotype turned up a few times. Its specificity is unknown. Germline assignment: CDR1 SGHVS and CDR2 FNYEAQ. After removal of 1 base from V and 0 bases from J, the junction contained 3 bases not matched to a gene. This CDR3 spans 16 amino acids. Molecular barcoding with unique molecular identifiers was used for the TCRbeta library. TCRdb recomputed calls from the PCR reads with MiXCR, one row per CDR3 protein. The sample shows approximately 980,000 distinct CDR3 sequences, less than 30% of them seen only once. This TCR derives from a boy under three years old who had a stem cell transplant for SCID, so the T cells may come from the graft donor. The genes are TRBV7-6 and TRBJ1-3; 7 bases match TRBD1. The specimen was PBMCs, mostly from graft donor cells, collected 360 days after TCRalphabeta/CD19-depleted stem cell transplant. The CDR3 nucleotides read TGTGCCAGCAGCTTAGGAGGGGGCGGCTCTGGAAACACCATATATTTT. This translates into CASSLGGGGSGNTIYF.